This T cell receptor beta chain is from a study of T cell changes during pregnancy in multiple sclerosis. TCRdb keeps only in-frame clones here, not all; method: immunoSEQ multiplex PCR. The sample yields more than 20,000 clones, just over 90% seen once. The sequence came from a female donor in good health, enrolled as a control in a pregnancy study. The source material was CD4+ T cells from peripheral blood mononuclear cells, sampled after pregnancy.

The DNA for the CDR3 is TGCGCCAGCAGCCAAGATTCCGGGAGAACCTACGAGCAGTACTTC. This gives the protein CASSQDSGRTYEQYF. The chain combines TRBV4-1 with TRBJ2-7; D is possibly TRBD2 (6 bases). V was pared by 0 bases and J by 2 bases, with 11 bases between. In germline, CDR1 is MGHRA, CDR2 YSYEKL. This CDR3 spans 15 amino acids.